Below are 16 T cell receptor beta chains sequenced from a single sample in a study of CD8 T cells in ankylosing spondylitis. These receptors' antigens are unknown. One entry per CDR3 protein, called by TCRdb with MiXCR from the 5' RACE reads. The sample contains over 600,000 distinct CDR3 sequences, around 19% of which appear only once. Findings of the study overall: Seemingly characteristic of ankylosing spondylitis blood was a TCR beta motif consisting of under 10 highly homologous variants.

Sequencing was done on a sample of blood, either unsorted or a sorted T cell fraction (not recorded which). Receptors originate from a male donor with ankylosing spondylitis.

The rearrangement uses TRBV20-1 and TRBJ1-3; D not certain. Germline loops: CDR1 DFQATT, CDR2 SNEGSKA (reference sequence). V was trimmed by 1 base and J by 3 bases, leaving 7 bases between them. This CDR3 spans 13 amino acids. The CDR3 region is CSARGANGNTIYF. The CDR3 coding sequence is TGCAGTGCTAGAGGGGCAAATGGAAACACCATATATTTT.

This clonotype has just a few counts. The V and J genes are TRBV7-9 and TRBJ1-1; TRBD1 might be the D (5 bases). The CDR3 has 14 amino acids. The germline V gene encodes CDR1 SEHNR and CDR2 FQNEAQ (reference sequence). Trimming took off 5 bases at V and 1 base at J, with 11 bases between the two ends. The CDR3, as DNA: TGTGCCAGCAGCGGCGAAGGGGAGAACACTGAAGCTTTCTTT. It is translated as CASSGEGENTEAFF.

CDR3 in amino acids: CSARLAGAADTQYF. CDR3 bases: TGCAGTGCTAGGCTAGCGGGTGCGGCAGATACGCAGTATTTT. The gene calls are TRBV20-1 and TRBJ2-3, with TRBD2 matching 8 bases. V lost 3 bases and J lost 4; bases outside the gene matches: 6. Germline CDR1 and CDR2: DFQATT and SNEGSKA (reference sequence). CDR3 length: 14 amino acids.

This clonotype has more than one count but fewer than ten. The gene calls are TRBV9 and TRBJ2-3; 7 bases fit TRBD1. The CDR3 extends over 15 amino acids. Per germline, CDR1 SGDLS and CDR2 YYNGEE. Trimming removed 3 bases from V and 1 base from J; junction bases left unmatched: 5. The CDR3 nucleotides are TGTGCCAGCAGCGGACCCCAGGGGGGCACAGATACGCAGTATTTT. Translated, it gives CASSGPQGGTDTQYF.

This clonotype was observed at least ten times. The chain employs TRBV29-1 and TRBJ2-1, with 8 bases that match TRBD2. The CDR3 is made up of 14 amino acids. V lost 5 bases and J lost 8; bases outside the gene matches: 11. Germline assignment: CDR1 SQVTM and CDR2 ANQGSEA. The CDR3 DNA follows: TGCAGCGTTTGGAAGGGGGGACTAGTTTATGAGCAGTTCTTC. Amino acids: CSVWKGGLVYEQFF.

This clonotype showed up just a few times. The chain joins TRBV2 to TRBJ2-4; possible D gene TRBD2, 6 bases. The CDR3 consists of 13 residues. Trimming pared 5 bases from V and 13 bases from J, leaving 18 bases between. Per germline, CDR1 SNHLY and CDR2 FYNNEI. The CDR3 nucleotides read TGTGCCAGCAGTTCGGGAGCTCCTTCTAACCAGTACTTC. This translates into CASSSGAPSNQYF.

The J gene is TRBJ2-1, the V gene TRBV29-1; 11 nucleotides align to TRBD2. The CDR3 covers 15 residues. Germline assignment: CDR1 SQVTM and CDR2 ANQGSEA. Trimming removed 3 bases from V and 12 bases from J; junction bases left unmatched: 13. CDR3 in DNA: TGCAGCGTTGATCCTCCGGGACTAGCGGTATCTGGGCAGTTCTTC. Its translation: CSVDPPGLAVSGQFF.

The genes are TRBV6-1 and TRBJ1-6; no definite D call. The CDR3 runs 13 residues. In germline, CDR1 is MNHNS, CDR2 SASEGT. The germline V and J ends were trimmed by 8 bases and 4 bases, with 9 bases remaining between them. The CDR3 sequence is CASLVQYNSPLHF. The CDR3 DNA sequence: TGTGCCAGCCTGGTCCAGTATAATTCACCCCTCCACTTT.

This clonotype has more than one count but fewer than ten. The chain has TRBV28 and TRBJ1-1; 7 nucleotides line up with TRBD1. The CDR3 has 15 residues. The V gene's germline CDR1 is MDHEN and CDR2 SYDVKM. The ends lost 6 bases at V and 0 bases at J; junction bases unmatched: 7. This chain's CDR3 is CASRDRDRLNTEAFF. The DNA for the CDR3 is TGTGCCAGCAGGGACCGGGACAGACTGAACACTGAAGCTTTCTTT.

This chain joins TRBV19 and TRBJ2-5; D gene uncertain. The CDR3 covers 11 residues. Germline lookup yields CDR1 LNHDA and CDR2 SQIVND (reference sequence). The germline V and J ends were trimmed by 3 bases and 4 bases, with 3 bases remaining between them. DNA of the CDR3: TGTGCCAGTAGTATGGGAGAGACCCAGTACTTC. It is translated as CASSMGETQYF.

The table lists this clonotype with many counts. The gene calls are TRBV7-2 and TRBJ1-1; D gene unclear. The germline CDR1 and CDR2 sequences are SGHTA and FQGNSA. The germline V and J ends were trimmed by 1 base and 0 bases, with 9 bases remaining between them. The CDR3 consists of 15 residues. CDR3 in DNA: TGTGCCAGCAGCTTAGAATGGAGGGTGAACACTGAAGCTTTCTTT. It encodes CASSLEWRVNTEAFF. The full variable domain, completed using reference TRBV7-2 and TRBJ1-1, is GAGVSQSPSNKVTEKGKDVELRCDPISGHTALYWYRQSLGQGLEFLIYFQGNSAPDKSGLPSDRFSAERTGGSVSTLTIQRTQQEDSAVYLCASSLEWRVNTEAFFGQGTRLTVV.

The V gene is TRBV6-5, the J gene TRBJ2-7, with no clear D. The CDR3 is 14 amino acids. Trimming took off 4 bases at V and 6 bases at J, with 16 bases between the two ends. From germline, CDR1 is MNHEY and CDR2 SVGAGI. This CDR3 reads CASSSSRRMGEQYF. The CDR3 coding sequence is TGTGCCAGCAGTTCCTCGAGACGGATGGGCGAGCAGTACTTC.

The sample holds a few counts of this clonotype. This chain connects TRBV4-3 to TRBJ1-2; D unresolved. V was trimmed by 0 bases and J by 4 bases, leaving 12 bases between them. The CDR3 contains 15 residues. Germline values: CDR1 LGHNA, CDR2 YSLEER. This CDR3 reads CASSQDYSPVYGYTF. CDR3 DNA sequence: TGCGCCAGCAGCCAAGACTATAGCCCTGTCTATGGCTACACCTTC.

This clonotype was counted only a few times. V and J are TRBV12-3 or TRBV12-4 and TRBJ2-1; D is undetermined. This CDR3 comprises 15 residues. Between the trimmed V and J ends, which lost 3 bases and 4 bases, there was a span of 13 bases. DNA of the CDR3: TGTGCCAGCAGTTTTTCTGTAGGTCGGTACAATGAGCAGTTCTTC. Protein product: CASSFSVGRYNEQFF.

This clonotype was found many times. The rearrangement joins TRBV29-1 to TRBJ1-1; D remains unclear. The CDR3 extends over 13 amino acids. CDR1 is SQVTM and CDR2 is ANQGSEA in the germline V gene. V was pared by 4 bases and J by 7 bases, with 16 bases between. The DNA for the CDR3 is TGCAGCGTTGTAGACTCGCCATGGGGTGAAGCTTTCTTT. Amino acids: CSVVDSPWGEAFF.

This clonotype has a count of ten or more. This chain uses TRBV12-3 or TRBV12-4 with TRBJ1-6, with 8 bases identical to TRBD1. This CDR3 spans 15 amino acids. V shed 2 bases, J shed 7 bases, and the junction held 4 bases outside the gene matches. CDR3 DNA: TGTGCCAGCAGTTTAAACAGGGGGGAAAATTCACCCCTCCACTTT. Translation: CASSLNRGENSPLHF.